A selection of T cell receptor beta chains follows, all from one sample in a study of identical twins. From the 5' RACE reads, TCRdb called clonotypes with MiXCR, one entry per CDR3 protein. Here the sample spans about 530,000 distinct CDR3 sequences, 12% to 15% being singletons. These records were also assigned to another study, of yellow fever vaccine responses in identical twins.

Input material: CD4+ T cells sorted from blood. These receptors were taken from a woman aged 18-35 years in good health. Both conserved end residues are trimmed from each CDR3. Fields, in order: CDR3 protein, V gene, J gene.

ASSLSPAGGTDTQY	TRBV5-1	TRBJ2-3
SAPNNYEQY	TRBV20-1	TRBJ2-7
ASSRQPGQVANYGYT	TRBV12-3/TRBV12-4	TRBJ1-2
ATSDRRVANEQF	TRBV24-1	TRBJ2-1
ASSHPPSGVYEQY	TRBV4-1	TRBJ2-7
SVEYYNEQF	TRBV29-1	TRBJ2-1
ASSLEGGTTGNTGELF	TRBV11-2	TRBJ2-2
ASNSHSGTSVYNEQF	TRBV12-3/TRBV12-4	TRBJ2-1
ASSFGISGANVLT	TRBV28	TRBJ2-6
ASSLNYVQGGYNEQF	TRBV7-9	TRBJ2-1
ASSYSRRDSLYEQY	TRBV6-5	TRBJ2-7
AISDWGQGATGELF	TRBV10-3	TRBJ2-2
ASSLSRQGNSPLH	TRBV12-3/TRBV12-4	TRBJ1-6
ASSPRLAGGHEQF	TRBV14	TRBJ2-1
ASSSAGVGTGELF	TRBV6-5	TRBJ2-2
ASSRTSAYEQY	TRBV10-2	TRBJ2-7
ATSDLGTSGNEQF	TRBV24-1	TRBJ2-1
ASSPRRDTEAF	TRBV5-1	TRBJ1-1
SASRLAGITGEQF	TRBV20-1	TRBJ2-1
ASSPGTGESSPLH	TRBV18	TRBJ1-6
SVNDNRGQETQY	TRBV29-1	TRBJ2-5
ASRLRTANTEAF	TRBV5-1	TRBJ1-1
TSSLTWTSVGDSTDTQY	TRBV12-3/TRBV12-4	TRBJ2-3
ASSLGDSTSSYEQY	TRBV5-1	TRBJ2-7
ASSFRQGGGTGELF	TRBV5-1	TRBJ2-2
ASVRQGGVSPLH	TRBV7-8	TRBJ1-6
ASSEAGDFDQPQH	TRBV6-1	TRBJ1-5
ASSEGGTEQF	TRBV10-1	TRBJ2-1